This T cell receptor beta chain derives from a study of blood T cells in healthy people across ages. This clonotype was seen just once. Per germline, CDR1 DFQATT and CDR2 SNEGSKA (reference sequence). The CDR3 totals 14 residues. The junction had 8 bases not matched to a gene; V was cut back by 6 bases and J by 6 bases. Using a J-beta primer mix together with a sample-barcoded 5' primer, a second PCR was run for about 6 to 11 cycles. TCRdb recomputed calls from the 5' RACE reads with MiXCR, one row per CDR3 protein. Here the sample spans about 900,000 distinct CDR3 sequences, about 48% being singletons.

The sample was blood. This receptor was identified in a man in his thirties or forties in good health. This chain joins TRBV20-1 and TRBJ1-6; 7 bases fit TRBD1. CDR3 nucleotide sequence: TGCAGTGCCAGTGACGGGACAGTTAATTCACCCCTCCACTTT. This sequence encodes CSASDGTVNSPLHF.